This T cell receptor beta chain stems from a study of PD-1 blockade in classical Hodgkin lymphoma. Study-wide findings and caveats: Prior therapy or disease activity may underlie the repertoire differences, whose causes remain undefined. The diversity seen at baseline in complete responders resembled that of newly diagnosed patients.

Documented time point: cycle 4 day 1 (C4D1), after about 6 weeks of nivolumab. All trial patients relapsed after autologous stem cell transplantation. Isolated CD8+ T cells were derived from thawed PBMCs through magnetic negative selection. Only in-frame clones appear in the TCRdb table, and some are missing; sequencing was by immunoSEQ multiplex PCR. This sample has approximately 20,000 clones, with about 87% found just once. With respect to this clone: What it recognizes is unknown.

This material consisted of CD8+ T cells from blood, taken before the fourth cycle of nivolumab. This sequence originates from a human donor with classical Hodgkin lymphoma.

CDR3 in DNA: TGTGCCAGCAGACCCCCCCTAGATCTTAGTGAGCAGTTCTTC. Translated, it gives CASRPPLDLSEQFF. The chain is built from TRBV6-1 and TRBJ2-1; unclear D gene. Germline values: CDR1 MNHNS, CDR2 SASEGT. Trimming took 6 bases from V and 9 from J, leaving 18 bases between them. CDR3 length equals 14 residues.